The 18 T cell receptor beta chains below all came from one sample that was sequenced in a study of CXCR3-negative and CXCR3-positive naive CD8 T cells. Study-level results: When CXCR3-positive naive cells were set against CXCR3-negative naive cells, the former had more hydrophobic TRB CDR3s.

The antigens these receptors bind are not known. The TRB libraries of cDNA were built by UMI-labeled 5' RACE. TCRdb re-called the 5' RACE reads; every CDR3 protein appears as one record, without DNA. This listing includes approximately 59,000 distinct CDR3 sequences. Input material: naive CXCR3+ CD8+ T cells from blood. Subset noted: CD45RO-CCR7+CD27+CD95- naive CD8+ T cells expressing CXCR3 (TNR3+). The receptor source for this set is a human donor in good health. Some clones in this sample may be carry-over from other donors' samples.

The chain's CDR3 is CASSTLAYNEQFF. This chain joins TRBV13 and TRBJ2-1; TCRdb's D call, TRBD2, is unchecked because there is no DNA. The CDR3 totals 13 residues. The germline V gene has CDR1 PRHDT and CDR2 FYEKMQ (reference sequence).

This chain uses TRBV20-1 with TRBJ2-5; TCRdb lists TRBD2, though no DNA is available to test this call. CDR3 size: 21 residues. Germline CDR1 reads DFQATT; CDR2 reads SNEGSKA (reference sequence). Here the CDR3 reads CSARGLDGLAGGPGMVETQYF.

J is TRBJ2-5 and V is TRBV7-9; TCRdb designates TRBD2, a call that cannot be tested without DNA. This CDR3 comprises 16 residues. Germline CDR1 SEHNR, CDR2 FQNEAQ (reference sequence). The CDR3 here is CASRLLGGGASETQYF.

The CDR3 loop reads CASSLAGTQETQYF. V usage is TRBV7-9 and J usage is TRBJ2-5; TCRdb designates TRBD1, a call that cannot be tested without DNA. The CDR3 is 14 amino acids. Germline lookup yields CDR1 SEHNR and CDR2 FQNEAQ (reference sequence).

This sequence joins TRBV7-2 and TRBJ2-3; TCRdb designates TRBD1, a call that cannot be tested without DNA. The CDR3 is made up of 18 amino acids. Germline CDR1 is SGHTA and CDR2 is FQGNSA. The CDR3 protein is CASSSGPSGTGGSDTQYF. Together with reference TRBV7-2 and TRBJ2-3, the CDR3 gives the full variable domain: GAGVSQSPSNKVTEKGKDVELRCDPISGHTALYWYRQSLGQGLEFLIYFQGNSAPDKSGLPSDRFSAERTGGSVSTLTIQRTQQEDSAVYLCASSSGPSGTGGSDTQYFGPGTRLTVL.

The chain carries TRBV6-6 and TRBJ1-5. CDR3 length: 13 residues. The germline CDR1 and CDR2 sequences are MNHNY and SVGAGI (reference sequence). This chain's CDR3 is CASSKGSNQPQRF.

V is TRBV28 and J is TRBJ2-2; TCRdb's D gene call, TRBD1, goes unchecked for lack of DNA. CDR3 length: 16 amino acids. The germline CDR1 and CDR2 sequences are MDHEN and SYDVKM. CDR3 loop: CASSSIDSPNTGELFF.

The V and J genes are TRBV7-9 and TRBJ1-1; the D call from TCRdb, TRBD1, cannot be confirmed without DNA. CDR3 size: 12 residues. Germline V CDR1 and CDR2: SEHNR, FQNEAQ (reference sequence). The CDR3: CASSFGTLGAFF.

The rearrangement uses TRBV7-8 and TRBJ2-5. The germline CDR1 and CDR2 sequences are SGHVS and FQNEAQ. This CDR3 has 14 amino acids. Here the CDR3 reads CASTLFQEQETQYF.

J is TRBJ2-7 and V is TRBV5-1; TCRdb proposes TRBD1, but this gene call is untestable without DNA. Germline CDR1 SGHRS, CDR2 YFSETQ. The CDR3 has 14 amino acids. CDR3 residues: CASSLVGRDYEQYF.

V is TRBV10-2 and J is TRBJ2-3; TCRdb selects TRBD2, and the lack of DNA leaves this call unchecked. CDR1 is WSHSY, CDR2 SAAADI, per germline. This CDR3 has 16 amino acids. The CDR3 reads CASSEVAGELTDTQYF.

V is TRBV19 and J is TRBJ1-2; absent DNA, TCRdb's TRBD1 call cannot be checked. CDR3 size: 15 residues. Germline CDR1 and CDR2: LNHDA and SQIVND (reference sequence). CDR3 sequence reads: CASIRRGDDIYGYTF.

This chain connects TRBV29-1 to TRBJ2-7. In germline, CDR1 is SQVTM, CDR2 ANQGSEA. The CDR3 spans 15 residues. This CDR3 reads CSVEDETVPSYEQYF.

The CDR3 loop reads CSAPQWRDSSYEQYF. The chain combines TRBV20-1 with TRBJ2-7; TCRdb gives TRBD1 as the D gene, but with no DNA this cannot be confirmed. The CDR3 length is 15 residues. CDR1 DFQATT and CDR2 SNEGSKA come from the germline V gene (reference sequence).

This chain uses TRBV29-1 with TRBJ2-7; no DNA is available, so the TRBD1 call from TCRdb remains unchecked. This CDR3 region has 14 residues. Germline CDR1 SQVTM, CDR2 ANQGSEA. The CDR3 reads CSVEGQGRSYEQYF.

This chain connects TRBV7-9 to TRBJ2-1; the TCRdb call, TRBD1, lacks DNA for checking. Germline V gene data show CDR1 as SEHNR and CDR2 as FQNEAQ (reference sequence). CDR3 length equals 14 residues. This chain's CDR3 is CASSYPTGYNEQFF.

This sequence joins TRBV15 and TRBJ1-1; TCRdb names TRBD1, which stays unverified in the absence of DNA. This CDR3 is built from 20 residues. In germline, CDR1 is LNHNV, CDR2 YYDKDF (reference sequence). CDR3: CATSMARGQRAIPALYETSF. Full variable domain (outside the CDR3, taken from reference TRBV15 and TRBJ1-1): DAMVIQNPRYQVTQFGKPVTLSCSQTLNHNVMYWYQQKSSQAPKLLFHYYDKDFNNEADTPDNFQSRRPNTSFCFLDIRSPGLGDTAMYLCATSMARGQRAIPALYETSFGQGTRLTVV.

CDR3 loop: CARTGTGVGGNTEAFF. The V call is TRBV30, the J call TRBJ1-1; lacking DNA, the TRBD1 call made by TCRdb goes unchecked. Germline loops: CDR1 GTSNPN, CDR2 SVGIG (reference sequence). The CDR3 consists of 16 residues.